This T cell receptor beta chain was captured by sequencing in a study of blood T cells in healthy people across ages. Then a second PCR, running about 6 to 12 cycles, was carried out with a sample-barcoded 5' primer and a J-beta primer mix. TCRdb re-derived calls from the 5' RACE reads in MiXCR, one entry per CDR3 protein. Counted here are about 900,000 distinct CDR3 sequences, around 62% occurring once; the ten biggest clones make up 25% to 35%. Looked up from germline, CDR1 is SGHRS and CDR2 is YFSETQ. This CDR3 is built from 16 residues. Trimming removed 4 bases from V and 0 bases from J; junction bases left unmatched: 4. This clonotype occurred a few times.

This clonotype was sampled from a man in his thirties or forties in good health. The sequenced sample consisted of blood. The chain carries TRBV5-1 and TRBJ2-6, with 7 bases identical to TRBD1. CDR3 nucleotide sequence: TGCGCCAGCAGCGTCTACAGGGGCTCTGGGGCCAACGTCCTGACTTTC. Protein: CASSVYRGSGANVLTF. The variable domain in full, completed from reference TRBV5-1 and TRBJ2-6, reads KAGVTQTPRYLIKTRGQQVTLSCSPISGHRSVSWYQQTPGQGLQFLFEYFSETQRNKGNFPGRFSGRQFSNSRSEMNVSTLELGDSALYLCASSVYRGSGANVLTFGAGSRLTVL.